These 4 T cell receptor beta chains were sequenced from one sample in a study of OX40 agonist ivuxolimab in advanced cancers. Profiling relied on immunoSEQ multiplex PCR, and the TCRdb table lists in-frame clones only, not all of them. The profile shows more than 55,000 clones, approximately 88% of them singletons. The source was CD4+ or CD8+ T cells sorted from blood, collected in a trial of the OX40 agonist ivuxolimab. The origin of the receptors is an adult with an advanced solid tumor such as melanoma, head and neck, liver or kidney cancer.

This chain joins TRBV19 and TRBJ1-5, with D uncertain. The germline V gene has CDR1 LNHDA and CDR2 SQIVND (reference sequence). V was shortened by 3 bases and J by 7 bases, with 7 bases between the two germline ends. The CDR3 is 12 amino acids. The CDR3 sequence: CASSMGGQPQHF. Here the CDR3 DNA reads TGTGCCAGTAGTATGGGAGGGCAGCCCCAGCATTTT. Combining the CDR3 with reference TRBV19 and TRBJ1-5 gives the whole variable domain DGGITQSPKYLFRKEGQNVTLSCEQNLNHDAMYWYRQDPGQGLRLIYYSQIVNDFQKGDIAEGYSVSREKKESFPLTVTSAQKNPTAFYLCASSMGGQPQHFGDGTRLSIL.

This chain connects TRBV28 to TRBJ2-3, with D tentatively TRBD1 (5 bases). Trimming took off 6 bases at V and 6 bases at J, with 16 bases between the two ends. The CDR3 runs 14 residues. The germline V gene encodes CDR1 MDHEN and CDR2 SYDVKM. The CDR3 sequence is CASSQGLLGDTQYF. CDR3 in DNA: TGTGCCAGCAGCCAGGGCCTACTGGGGGATACGCAGTATTTT.

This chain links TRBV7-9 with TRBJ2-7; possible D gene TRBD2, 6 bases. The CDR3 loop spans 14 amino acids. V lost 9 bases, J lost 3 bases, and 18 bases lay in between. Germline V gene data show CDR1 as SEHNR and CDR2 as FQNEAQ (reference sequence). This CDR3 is CASGTGTLNYEQYF. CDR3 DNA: TGTGCCAGTGGGACCGGGACTTTGAACTACGAGCAGTACTTC.

This chain's CDR3 is CASSVAAAFYEQYF. CDR3 nucleotides: TGTGCCAGCAGCGTTGCAGCGGCCTTCTACGAGCAGTACTTC. The V gene is TRBV9, the J gene TRBJ2-7; possibly TRBD2 for D (5 bases). The length of the CDR3 is 14 residues. Trimming took 2 bases from V and 3 from J, leaving 12 bases between them. Looked up from germline, CDR1 is SGDLS and CDR2 is YYNGEE.